The T cell receptor beta chain described here comes from a study of blood T cell repertoires in COVID-19. Assay: immunoSEQ multiplex PCR; the TCRdb copy retains only in-frame clones and omits some. The profile shows 200,000 to 300,000 clones, approximately 83% of them singletons. Material for sequencing was peripheral blood. The TCR sequence derives from a woman at least 80 years old with acute or convalescent COVID-19.

Here the CDR3 reads CASSRLRREVRGNQPQHF. The DNA of the CDR3 is TGTGCCAGCAGTCGCTTAAGGAGGGAGGTCCGTGGCAATCAGCCCCAGCATTTT. The rearrangement uses TRBV28 and TRBJ1-5; D not certain. V was pared by 5 bases and J by 2 bases, with 22 bases between. The CDR3 runs 18 residues. Germline V gene sequence: CDR1 MDHEN, CDR2 SYDVKM.